This T cell receptor (beta chain) was profiled in a study of blood T cell repertoires in COVID-19. Turning to the study itself: Whether acute or convalescent, the COVID-19 samples came from the United States, Italy and Spain. PBMCs, B-cell-depleted T cells, or T cells provided the cDNA or gDNA that made up the material.

In the original workflow: Reference gene primer amplification in the assay estimated nucleated cell counts. Clones were read by immunoSEQ multiplex PCR, and TCRdb kept only the in-frame ones, dropping some. The V and J calls and the clone size are those of that table, but D and trimming were determined from the DNA. The table has about 220,000 clones, more than 75% seen once. The V segment lost 6 bases and the J segment 0 bases; nucleotides outside the gene matches: 5. This CDR3 spans 16 amino acids. Looked up from germline, CDR1 is SGDLS and CDR2 is YYNGEE. Sample: peripheral blood. The clonotype was recovered from a middle-aged man who had recovered from COVID-19. The chain employs TRBV9 and TRBJ2-6; TRBD2 agrees at 8 bases. CDR3 sequence reads: CASTAGGASGANVLTF. As DNA, the CDR3 is TGTGCCAGCACCGCCGGGGGGGCCTCTGGGGCCAACGTCCTGACTTTC.